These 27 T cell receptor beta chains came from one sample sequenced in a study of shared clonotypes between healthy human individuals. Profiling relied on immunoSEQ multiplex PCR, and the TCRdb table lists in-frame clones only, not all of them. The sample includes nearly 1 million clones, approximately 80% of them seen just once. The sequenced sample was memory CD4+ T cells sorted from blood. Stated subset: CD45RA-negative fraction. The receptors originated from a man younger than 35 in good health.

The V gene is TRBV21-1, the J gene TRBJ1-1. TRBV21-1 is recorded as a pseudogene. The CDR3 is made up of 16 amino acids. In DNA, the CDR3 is TGTGCCAGCAGCAAAGCGCTATGGCGGGGGAATACTGAAGCTTTCTTT. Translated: CASSKALWRGNTEAFF.

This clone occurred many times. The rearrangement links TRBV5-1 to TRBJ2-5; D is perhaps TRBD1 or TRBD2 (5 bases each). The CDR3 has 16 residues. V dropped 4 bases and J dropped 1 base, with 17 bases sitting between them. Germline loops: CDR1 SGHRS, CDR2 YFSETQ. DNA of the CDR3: TGCGCCAGCAGCCTCGGGAAGGGACGAACCCAAGAGACCCAGTACTTC. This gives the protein CASSLGKGRTQETQYF.

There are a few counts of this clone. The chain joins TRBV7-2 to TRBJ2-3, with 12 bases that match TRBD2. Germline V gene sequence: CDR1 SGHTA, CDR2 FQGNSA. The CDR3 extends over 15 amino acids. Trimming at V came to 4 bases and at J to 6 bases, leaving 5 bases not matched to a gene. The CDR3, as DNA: TGTGCCAGCAGCTGGTCAACTAGCGGGAGGGATACGCAGTATTTT. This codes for CASSWSTSGRDTQYF.

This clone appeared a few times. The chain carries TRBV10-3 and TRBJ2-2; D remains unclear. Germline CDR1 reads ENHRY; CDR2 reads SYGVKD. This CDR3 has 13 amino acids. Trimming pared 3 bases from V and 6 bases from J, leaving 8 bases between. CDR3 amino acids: CAISDDKAGELFF. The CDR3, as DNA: TGTGCCATCAGTGATGACAAGGCCGGGGAGCTGTTTTTT.

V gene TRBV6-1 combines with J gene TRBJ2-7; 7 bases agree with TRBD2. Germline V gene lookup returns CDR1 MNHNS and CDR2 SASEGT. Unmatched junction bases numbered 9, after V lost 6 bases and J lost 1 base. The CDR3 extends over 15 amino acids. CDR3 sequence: CASRDWGGISYEQYF. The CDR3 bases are TGTGCCAGCAGAGACTGGGGGGGAATTTCCTACGAGCAGTACTTC.

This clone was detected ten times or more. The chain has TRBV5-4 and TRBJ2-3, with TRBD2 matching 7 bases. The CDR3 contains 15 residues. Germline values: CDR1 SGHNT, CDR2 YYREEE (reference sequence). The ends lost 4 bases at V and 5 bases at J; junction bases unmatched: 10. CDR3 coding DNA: TGTGCCAGCAGCCGGACTAGTACCAGCGGAGATACGCAGTATTTT. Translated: CASSRTSTSGDTQYF.

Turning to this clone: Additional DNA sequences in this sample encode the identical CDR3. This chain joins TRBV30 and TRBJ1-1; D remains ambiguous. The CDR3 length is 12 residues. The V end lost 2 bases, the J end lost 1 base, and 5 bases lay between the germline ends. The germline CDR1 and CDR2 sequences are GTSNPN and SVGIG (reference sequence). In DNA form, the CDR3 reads TGTGCCTGGAGTCGGAGGAACACTGAAGCTTTCTTT. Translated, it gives CAWSRRNTEAFF.

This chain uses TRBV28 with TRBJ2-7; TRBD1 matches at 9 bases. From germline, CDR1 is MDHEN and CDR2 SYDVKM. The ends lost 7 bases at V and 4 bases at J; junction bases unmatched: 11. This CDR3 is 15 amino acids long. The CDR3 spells CASTIRGTGLYEQYF. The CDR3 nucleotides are TGTGCCAGCACCATCAGGGGGACAGGGTTGTACGAGCAGTACTTC.

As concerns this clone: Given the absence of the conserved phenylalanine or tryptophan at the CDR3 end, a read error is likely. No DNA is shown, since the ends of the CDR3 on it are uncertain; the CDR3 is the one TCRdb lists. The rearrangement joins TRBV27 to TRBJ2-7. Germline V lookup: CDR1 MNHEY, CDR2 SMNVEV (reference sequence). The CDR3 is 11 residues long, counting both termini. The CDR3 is CASTADKGGRG.

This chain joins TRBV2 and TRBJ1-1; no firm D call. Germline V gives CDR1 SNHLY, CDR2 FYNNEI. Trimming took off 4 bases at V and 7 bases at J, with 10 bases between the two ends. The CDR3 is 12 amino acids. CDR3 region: CASSASGVEAFF. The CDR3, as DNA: TGTGCCAGCAGTGCTTCTGGGGTTGAAGCTTTCTTT.

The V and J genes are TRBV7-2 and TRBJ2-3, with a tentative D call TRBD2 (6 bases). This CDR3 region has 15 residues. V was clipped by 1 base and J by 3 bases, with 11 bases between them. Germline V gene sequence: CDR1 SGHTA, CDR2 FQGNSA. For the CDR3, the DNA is TGTGCCAGCAGCTTAGATTACGCGGGAACAGATACGCAGTATTTT. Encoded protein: CASSLDYAGTDTQYF.

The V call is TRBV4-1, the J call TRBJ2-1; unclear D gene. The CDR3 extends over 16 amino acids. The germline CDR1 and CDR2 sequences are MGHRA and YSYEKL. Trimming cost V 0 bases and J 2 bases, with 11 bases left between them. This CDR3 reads CASSQDRTDPYNEQFF. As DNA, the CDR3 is TGCGCCAGCAGCCAAGATAGAACGGACCCCTACAATGAGCAGTTCTTC.

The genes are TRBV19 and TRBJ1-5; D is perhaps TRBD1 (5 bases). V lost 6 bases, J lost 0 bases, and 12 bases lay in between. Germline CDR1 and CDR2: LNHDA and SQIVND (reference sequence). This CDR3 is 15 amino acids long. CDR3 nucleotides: TGTGCCAGTAGCCTGGGGACGAATAGCAATCAGCCCCAGCATTTT. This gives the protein CASSLGTNSNQPQHF.

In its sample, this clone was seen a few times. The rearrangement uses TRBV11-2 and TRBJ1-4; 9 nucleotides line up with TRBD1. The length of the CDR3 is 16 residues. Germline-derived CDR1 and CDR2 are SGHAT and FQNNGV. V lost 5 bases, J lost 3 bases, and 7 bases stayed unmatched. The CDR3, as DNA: TGTGCCAGCAGCCCTATTCGGACAGGGGCTAATGAAAAACTGTTTTTT. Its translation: CASSPIRTGANEKLFF.

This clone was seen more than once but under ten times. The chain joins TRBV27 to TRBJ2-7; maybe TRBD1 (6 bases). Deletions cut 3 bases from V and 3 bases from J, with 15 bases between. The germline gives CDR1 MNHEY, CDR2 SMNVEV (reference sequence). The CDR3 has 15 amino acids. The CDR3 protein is CASSFNRATNYEQYF. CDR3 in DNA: TGTGCCAGCAGTTTCAACAGGGCGACTAACTACGAGCAGTACTTC.

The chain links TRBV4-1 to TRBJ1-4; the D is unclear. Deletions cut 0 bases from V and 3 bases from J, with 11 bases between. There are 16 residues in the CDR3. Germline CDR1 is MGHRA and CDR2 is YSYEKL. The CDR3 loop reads CASSQDRQDANEKLFF. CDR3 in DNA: TGCGCCAGCAGCCAAGATCGCCAGGACGCTAATGAAAAACTGTTTTTT.

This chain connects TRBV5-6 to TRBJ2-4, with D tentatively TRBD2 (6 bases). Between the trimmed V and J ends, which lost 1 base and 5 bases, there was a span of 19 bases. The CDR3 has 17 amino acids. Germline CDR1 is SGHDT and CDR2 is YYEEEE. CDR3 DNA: TGTGCCAGCAGCTTGTGGCGGTCTAGTCGGGAGCAAAACATTCAGTACTTC. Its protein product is CASSLWRSSREQNIQYF.

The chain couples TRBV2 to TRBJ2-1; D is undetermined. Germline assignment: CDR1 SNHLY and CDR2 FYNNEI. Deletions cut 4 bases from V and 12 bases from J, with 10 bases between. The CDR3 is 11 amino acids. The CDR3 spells CASSVFTGQFF. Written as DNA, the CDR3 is TGTGCCAGCAGTGTCTTCACCGGGCAGTTCTTC.

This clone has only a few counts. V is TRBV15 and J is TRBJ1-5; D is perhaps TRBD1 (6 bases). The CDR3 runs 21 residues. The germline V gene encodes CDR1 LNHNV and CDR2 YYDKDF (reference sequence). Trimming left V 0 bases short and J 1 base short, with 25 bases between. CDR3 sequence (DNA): TGTGCCACCAGCAGAGAAGGGGCAGGGGACTGGGTTAGCATGAGCAATCAGCCCCAGCATTTT. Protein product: CATSREGAGDWVSMSNQPQHF.

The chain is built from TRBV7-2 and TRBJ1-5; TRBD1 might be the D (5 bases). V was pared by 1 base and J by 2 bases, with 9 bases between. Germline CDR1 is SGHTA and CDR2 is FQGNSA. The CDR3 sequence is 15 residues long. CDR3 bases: TGTGCCAGCAGCTTAGGCACAGGAGGCAATCAGCCCCAGCATTTT. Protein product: CASSLGTGGNQPQHF.

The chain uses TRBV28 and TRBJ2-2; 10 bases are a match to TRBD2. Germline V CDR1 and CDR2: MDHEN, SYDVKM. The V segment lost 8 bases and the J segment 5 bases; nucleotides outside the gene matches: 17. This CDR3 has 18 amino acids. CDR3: CASPPTAGGGSLTGELFF. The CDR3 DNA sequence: TGTGCCAGCCCGCCCACAGCGGGGGGGGGCTCGTTGACCGGGGAGCTGTTTTTT.

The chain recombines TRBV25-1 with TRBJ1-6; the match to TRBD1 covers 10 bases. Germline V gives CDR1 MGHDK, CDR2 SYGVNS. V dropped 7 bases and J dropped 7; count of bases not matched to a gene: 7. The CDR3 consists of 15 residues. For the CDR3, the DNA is TGTGCCAGCAAACAGACAGGGGGCAACAATTCACCCCTCCACTTT. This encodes CASKQTGGNNSPLHF.

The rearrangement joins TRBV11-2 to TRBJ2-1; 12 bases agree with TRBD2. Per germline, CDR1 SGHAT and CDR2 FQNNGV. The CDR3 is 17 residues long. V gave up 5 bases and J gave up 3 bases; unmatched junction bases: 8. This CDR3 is CASSPPGLAGFYNEQFF. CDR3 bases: TGTGCCAGCAGCCCCCCCGGACTAGCGGGATTCTACAATGAGCAGTTCTTC.

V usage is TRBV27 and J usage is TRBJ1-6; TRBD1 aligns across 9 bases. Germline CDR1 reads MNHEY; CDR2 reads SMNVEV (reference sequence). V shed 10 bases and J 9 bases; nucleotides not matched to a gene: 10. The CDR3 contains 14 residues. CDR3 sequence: CATRPGQGRSPLHF. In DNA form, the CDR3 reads TGTGCCACCCGCCCGGGACAGGGCCGTTCACCCCTCCACTTT.

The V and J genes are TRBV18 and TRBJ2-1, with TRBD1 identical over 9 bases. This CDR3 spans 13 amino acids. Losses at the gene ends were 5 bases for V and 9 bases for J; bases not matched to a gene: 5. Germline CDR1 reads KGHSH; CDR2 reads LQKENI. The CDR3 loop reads CASSSGTGSEQFF. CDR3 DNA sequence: TGTGCCAGCTCATCCGGGACAGGGAGTGAGCAGTTCTTC.

The CDR3 sequence: CASAHEETQYF. Written as DNA, the CDR3 is TGTGCCAGCGCTCACGAAGAGACCCAGTACTTC. The V and J genes are TRBV2 and TRBJ2-5; D gene uncertain. Trimming stripped 8 bases from V and 3 bases from J, with 7 bases between. CDR3 size: 11 residues. The germline gives CDR1 SNHLY, CDR2 FYNNEI.

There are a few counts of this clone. The CDR3 spells CAWKPDSYSGNTIYF. CDR3 in DNA: TGTGCCTGGAAGCCGGACAGCTACTCTGGAAACACCATATATTTT. The chain employs TRBV30 and TRBJ1-3; D is possibly TRBD1 (6 bases). Germline loops: CDR1 GTSNPN, CDR2 SVGIG (reference sequence). Trimming stripped 4 bases from V and 0 bases from J, with 13 bases between. This CDR3 spans 15 amino acids.